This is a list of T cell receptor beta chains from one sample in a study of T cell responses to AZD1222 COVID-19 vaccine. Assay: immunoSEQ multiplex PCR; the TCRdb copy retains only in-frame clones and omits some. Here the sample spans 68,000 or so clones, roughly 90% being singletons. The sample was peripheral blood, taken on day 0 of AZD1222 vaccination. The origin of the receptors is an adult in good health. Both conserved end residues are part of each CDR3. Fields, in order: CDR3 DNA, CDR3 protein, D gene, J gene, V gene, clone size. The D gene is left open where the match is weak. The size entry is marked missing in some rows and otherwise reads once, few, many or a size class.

CDR3 DNA: TGTGCCAGTAGTATAGGCCAGGGTTGGACTGAAGCTTTCTTT
CDR3 protein: CASSIGQGWTEAFF
D gene: .
J gene: TRBJ1-1
V gene: TRBV19
clone size: .

CDR3 DNA: TGTGCCAGCTCACCACCGAGGACAGGGGCACCCCTCCACTTT
CDR3 protein: CASSPPRTGAPLHF
D gene: TRBD1
J gene: TRBJ1-6
V gene: TRBV18
clone size: .

CDR3 DNA: TGTGCCACCAGCAGAGGTGGGACAGGGGTGGGAAACACCATATATTTT
CDR3 protein: CATSRGGTGVGNTIYF
D gene: TRBD1
J gene: TRBJ1-3
V gene: TRBV15
clone size: .

CDR3 DNA: TGTGCCAGCAGCTTAGGTGCGGCAGGTTTTGGAAACACCATATATTTT
CDR3 protein: CASSLGAAGFGNTIYF
D gene: .
J gene: TRBJ1-3
V gene: TRBV11-2
clone size: .

CDR3 DNA: TGTGCCAGCAGTCAAATCCGGGACAGGGCCTTGGGAGCTTTCTTT
CDR3 protein: CASSQIRDRALGAFF
D gene: TRBD1
J gene: TRBJ1-1
V gene: TRBV6-2/TRBV6-3
clone size: .

CDR3 DNA: TGTGCCAGCAGTGATGGGGGGAGCACAGATACGCAGTATTTT
CDR3 protein: CASSDGGSTDTQYF
D gene: .
J gene: TRBJ2-3
V gene: TRBV6-4
clone size: few

CDR3 DNA: TGTGCCAGCTCACCACCCGGGGGTAGCGGGAGAGGAACCGGGGAGCTGTTTTTT
CDR3 protein: CASSPPGGSGRGTGELFF
D gene: TRBD2
J gene: TRBJ2-2
V gene: TRBV18
clone size: few

CDR3 DNA: TGTGCCTGCAGGACAGAGCATAACTATGGCTACACCTTC
CDR3 protein: CACRTEHNYGYTF
D gene: .
J gene: TRBJ1-2
V gene: TRBV19
clone size: .

CDR3 DNA: TGTGCCACCAGCAGAGATCAGGAGACTGAAGCTTTCTTT
CDR3 protein: CATSRDQETEAFF
D gene: .
J gene: TRBJ1-1
V gene: TRBV15
clone size: .

CDR3 DNA: TGTGCCAGCAGTATAGGACCGGGACAGGCCTACGAGCAGTACTTC
CDR3 protein: CASSIGPGQAYEQYF
D gene: TRBD1
J gene: TRBJ2-7
V gene: TRBV6-5
clone size: .

CDR3 DNA: TGTGCCAGCAGGAAAAACAGGGAGCAGTACTTC
CDR3 protein: CASRKNREQYF
D gene: .
J gene: TRBJ2-7
V gene: TRBV27
clone size: .

CDR3 DNA: TGTGCCAGCAGGGACACTAGCGGGAGTCTTTACGAGCAGTACTTC
CDR3 protein: CASRDTSGSLYEQYF
D gene: TRBD2
J gene: TRBJ2-7
V gene: TRBV6-5
clone size: .

CDR3 DNA: TGCGCCAGCAGCCCCTCGGGCAGTAAAGAGACCCAGTACTTC
CDR3 protein: CASSPSGSKETQYF
D gene: .
J gene: TRBJ2-5
V gene: TRBV5-1
clone size: .

CDR3 DNA: TGTGCCAGCAGTTCCCGGACTAGCGGGACCTACGAGCAGTACTTC
CDR3 protein: CASSSRTSGTYEQYF
D gene: TRBD2
J gene: TRBJ2-7
V gene: TRBV6-5
clone size: once

CDR3 DNA: TGTGCCAGCAGCTTGGCCCCCACAGGCGGGGAGACCCAGTACTTC
CDR3 protein: CASSLAPTGGETQYF
D gene: .
J gene: TRBJ2-5
V gene: TRBV5-5
clone size: .

CDR3 DNA: TGCGCCAGCAGCCAATCTACCCCTAGAGGGGGTAGCTCCTACAATGAGCAGTTCTTC
CDR3 protein: CASSQSTPRGGSSYNEQFF
D gene: .
J gene: TRBJ2-1
V gene: TRBV4-3
clone size: few

CDR3 DNA: TGTGCCAGCAGCCAACGAGACAGGGGGCTTACTAATGAAAAACTGTTTTTT
CDR3 protein: CASSQRDRGLTNEKLFF
D gene: TRBD1
J gene: TRBJ1-4
V gene: TRBV3-1/TRBV3-2
clone size: .

CDR3 DNA: TGTGCCAGCAGTGACCCGACTAGCGGGAGGTGCGAGCAGTACTTC
CDR3 protein: CASSDPTSGRCEQYF
D gene: TRBD2
J gene: TRBJ2-7
V gene: TRBV6-4
clone size: .

CDR3 DNA: TGTGCCAGCAGTCAGACTAAATATGGCTATGGCTACACCTTC
CDR3 protein: CASSQTKYGYGYTF
D gene: .
J gene: TRBJ1-2
V gene: TRBV6-5
clone size: .

CDR3 DNA: TGTGCCAGCAGCCCCCGGACTAGCGGAGACAATGAGCAGTTCTTC
CDR3 protein: CASSPRTSGDNEQFF
D gene: TRBD2
J gene: TRBJ2-1
V gene: TRBV5-4
clone size: .

CDR3 DNA: TGTGCCAGCAGCTTAGACCTGAACACTGAAGCTTTCTTT
CDR3 protein: CASSLDLNTEAFF
D gene: .
J gene: TRBJ1-1
V gene: TRBV11-2
clone size: .

CDR3 DNA: TGTGCCAGCAGCTCCCCTTTGGGACAGGTCCGAGGGGAACGCACTGAAGCTTTCTTT
CDR3 protein: CASSSPLGQVRGERTEAFF
D gene: TRBD1
J gene: TRBJ1-1
V gene: TRBV7-8
clone size: .

CDR3 DNA: TGTGCCAGCAGTGACACGGCAGGGTGGAATTCACCCCTCCACTTT
CDR3 protein: CASSDTAGWNSPLHF
D gene: .
J gene: TRBJ1-6
V gene: TRBV6-4
clone size: .